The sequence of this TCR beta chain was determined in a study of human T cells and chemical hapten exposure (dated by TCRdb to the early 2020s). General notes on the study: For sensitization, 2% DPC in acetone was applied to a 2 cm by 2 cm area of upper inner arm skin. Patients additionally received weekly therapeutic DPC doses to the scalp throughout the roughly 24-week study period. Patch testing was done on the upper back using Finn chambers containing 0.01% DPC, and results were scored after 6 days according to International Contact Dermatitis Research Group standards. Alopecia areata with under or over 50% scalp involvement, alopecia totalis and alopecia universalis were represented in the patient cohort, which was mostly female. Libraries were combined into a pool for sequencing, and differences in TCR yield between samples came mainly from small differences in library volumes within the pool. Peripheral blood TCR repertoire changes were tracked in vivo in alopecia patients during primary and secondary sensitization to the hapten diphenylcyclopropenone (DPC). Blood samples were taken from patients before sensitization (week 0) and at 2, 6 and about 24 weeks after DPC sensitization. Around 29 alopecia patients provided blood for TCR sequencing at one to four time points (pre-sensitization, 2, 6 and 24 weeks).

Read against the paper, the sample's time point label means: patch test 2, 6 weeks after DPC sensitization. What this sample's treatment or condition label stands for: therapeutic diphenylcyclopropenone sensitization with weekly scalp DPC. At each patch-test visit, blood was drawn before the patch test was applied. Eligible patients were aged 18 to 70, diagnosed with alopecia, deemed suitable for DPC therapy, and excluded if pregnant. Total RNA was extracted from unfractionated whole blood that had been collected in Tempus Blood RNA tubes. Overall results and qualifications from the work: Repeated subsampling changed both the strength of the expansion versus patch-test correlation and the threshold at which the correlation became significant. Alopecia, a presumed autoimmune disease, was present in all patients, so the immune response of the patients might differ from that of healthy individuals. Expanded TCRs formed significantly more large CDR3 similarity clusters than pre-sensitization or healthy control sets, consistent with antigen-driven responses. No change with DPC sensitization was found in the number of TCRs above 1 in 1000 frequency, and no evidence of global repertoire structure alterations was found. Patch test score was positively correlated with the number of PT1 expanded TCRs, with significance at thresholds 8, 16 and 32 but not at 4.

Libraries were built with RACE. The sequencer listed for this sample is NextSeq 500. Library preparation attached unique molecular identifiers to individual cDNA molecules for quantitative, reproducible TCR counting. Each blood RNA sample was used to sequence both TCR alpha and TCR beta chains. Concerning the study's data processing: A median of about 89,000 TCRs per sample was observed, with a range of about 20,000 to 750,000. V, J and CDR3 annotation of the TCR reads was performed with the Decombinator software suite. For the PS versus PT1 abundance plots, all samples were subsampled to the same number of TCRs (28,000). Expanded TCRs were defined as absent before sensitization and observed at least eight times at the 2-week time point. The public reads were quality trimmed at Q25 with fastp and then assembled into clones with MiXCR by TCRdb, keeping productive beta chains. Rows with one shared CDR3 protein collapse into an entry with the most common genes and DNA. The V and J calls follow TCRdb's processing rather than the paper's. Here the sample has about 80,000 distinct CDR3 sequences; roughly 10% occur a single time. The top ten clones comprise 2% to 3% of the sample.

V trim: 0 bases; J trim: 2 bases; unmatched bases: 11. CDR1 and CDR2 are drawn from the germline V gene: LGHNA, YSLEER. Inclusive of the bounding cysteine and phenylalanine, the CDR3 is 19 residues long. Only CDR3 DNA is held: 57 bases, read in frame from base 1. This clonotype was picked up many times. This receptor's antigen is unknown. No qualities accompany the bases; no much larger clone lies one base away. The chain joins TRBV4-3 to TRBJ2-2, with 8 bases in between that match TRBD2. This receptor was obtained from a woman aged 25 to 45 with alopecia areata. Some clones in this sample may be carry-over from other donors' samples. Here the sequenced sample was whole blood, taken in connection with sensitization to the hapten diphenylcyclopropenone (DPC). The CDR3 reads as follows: CASSQEGSGAGANTGELFF. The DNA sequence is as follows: TGCGCCAGCAGCCAAGAAGGGTCGGGAGCGGGAGCTAACACCGGGGAGCTGTTTTTT.